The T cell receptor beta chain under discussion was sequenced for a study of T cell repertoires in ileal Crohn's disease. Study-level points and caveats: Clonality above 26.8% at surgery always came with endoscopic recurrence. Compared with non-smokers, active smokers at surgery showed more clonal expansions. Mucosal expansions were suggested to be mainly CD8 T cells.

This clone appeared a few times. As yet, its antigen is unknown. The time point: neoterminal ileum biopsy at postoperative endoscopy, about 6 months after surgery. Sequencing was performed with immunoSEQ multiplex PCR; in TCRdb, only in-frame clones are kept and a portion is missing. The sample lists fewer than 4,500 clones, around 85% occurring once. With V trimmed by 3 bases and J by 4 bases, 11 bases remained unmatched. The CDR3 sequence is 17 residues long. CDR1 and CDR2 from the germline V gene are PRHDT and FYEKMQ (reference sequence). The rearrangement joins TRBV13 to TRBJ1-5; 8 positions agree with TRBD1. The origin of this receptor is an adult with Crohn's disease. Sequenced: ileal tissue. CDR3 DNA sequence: TGTGCCAGCAGCTTGGGCTTCCCCGACAGGGGTAATCAGCCCCAGCATTTT. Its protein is CASSLGFPDRGNQPQHF.